In this sample, the clone carrying this T cell receptor beta chain turned up many times. No antigen is known for it. Under 3 months was the duration of disease in ophthalmopathy patients, who also had a Clinical Activity Score of at least 3 and a NOSPECS grade of at least 4. TCR beta CDR3 region amplification was performed from RNA transcripts. Using the HTBI primer set, a first-round RT-PCR was run on the TCR CDR3. MiXCR was run by TCRdb on the multiplex PCR reads, yielding one entry per CDR3 protein. The table includes approximately 600,000 distinct CDR3 sequences, more than 13% detected once. Per the germline V gene, CDR1 is MDHEN and CDR2 is SYDVKM. This CDR3 has 13 amino acids. The J segment lost 6 bases and the V segment lost 6 bases, leaving 2 bases of the junction unmatched. These data belong to a study of T cells in Graves' hyperthyroidism and ophthalmopathy. On the study more broadly: Blood was drawn when the patient was first diagnosed and still untreated. Study outcomes and limitations: Blood shared most expanded thyroid clonotypes above 0.001.

The sequenced sample consisted of blood. The sequence was obtained from a young woman with Graves' ophthalmopathy. V is TRBV28 and J is TRBJ2-1, with TRBD1 matching over 10 bases. The CDR3 nucleotides are TGTGCCAGCAGGGGGACAGGGGTCAATGAGCAGTTCTTC. As protein: CASRGTGVNEQFF.